This paragraph reports one T cell receptor (beta chain). What this receptor recognizes is not known. Base qualities are not recorded, but no much larger clone differs from it by a single base. The donors were included in the validation cohort of around 120 subjects, a group kept apart from the roughly 670-subject first cohort. From its cysteine to its phenylalanine, the CDR3 spans 14 amino acids. Only the CDR3 DNA is retained, 42 bases long and in frame from the first base. The germline V gene gives CDR1 as SGDLS and CDR2 as YYNGEE. Trimming at the junction amounts to 3 bases on V and 0 bases on J, and the germline ends lie 7 bases apart. The library was prepared using the immunoSEQ multiplex PCR assay. The study's processing was this. To diagnose cytomegalovirus status from the catalog of TCR beta chain sequences, a statistical classification framework was built. TCRdb's version of the immuneACCESS table is confined to in-frame rearrangements and falls short of the full clone set. An unresolved V gene accounts for under half of the shortfall where checked; the remainder is of unknown origin. The V and J calls and clone size were taken over from that table, and D and trimming were inferred from the DNA. The sample yields some 170,000 clones; 96% were counted once. The ten most abundant clones make up about 0.89% of the sample.

This specimen comes from a study of cytomegalovirus exposure and HLA in healthy donors (dated by TCRdb to 2016 to 2017). Some background on the complete study: A later analysis indicated that the 120 validation repertoires were generated on the platform also employed for the 600 to 750 repertoires of the first cohort. The aim of the study was to test whether cataloging public T cell receptors could identify signatures of past pathogen exposure. Besides the first cohort of roughly 700 subjects, a separate validation cohort made up of 90 to 150 different subjects was used. To predict cytomegalovirus infection status, the study brought together high-throughput TCR immunosequencing, statistical association of individual TCRs with disease status, and machine learning.

Points the paper makes about the study in general: A total of about 180 TCR beta chains were listed by the study as associated with cytomegalovirus. According to the authors, the approach could potentially be generalized to other disease states and immunological phenotypes. Across donors, most TCR sequences were observed very rarely, whereas some public TCRs were present in many individuals. The classifier was reported to diagnose cytomegalovirus status with high specificity and sensitivity in both the original and validation cohorts. In vitro tests confirmed that a few of the cytomegalovirus-associated TCR beta chains recognize cytomegalovirus antigens. Subsequent analysis determined that TCRs grouped into clusters in the first cohort also showed a tendency toward co-occurrence across the approximately 120 validation repertoires, and approximately 93% of cluster scores exceeded 0. The validation cohort had no HLA typing available for a later analysis, so co-occurrence within that cohort was assessed over all 120 or so repertoires.

This receptor chain uses TRBV9 and TRBJ2-1, with TRBD2 as a weak D call on 5 bases. The sequenced sample was PBMCs. The sequence was obtained from a woman in her late teens or twenties in good health and CMV-seronegative. The CDR3 is CASSDGNSYNEQFF. The bases read TGTGCCAGCAGCGACGGGAACTCCTACAATGAGCAGTTCTTC.